This TCR beta chain comes out of a study of blood T cell repertoires in COVID-19. Details on this clone: One junction end does not reproduce the germline sequence, and a read error may be involved.

The germline V gene encodes CDR1 SSHAT and CDR2 FNYEAQ (reference sequence). The CDR3 spans 14 residues. Sequencing used immunoSEQ multiplex PCR; TCRdb keeps in-frame clones, though not all of them. This sample has 15,000 or so clones, with 80% to 95% found just once. V is TRBV7-7 and J is TRBJ2-2; 9 bases agree with TRBD2. Sequencing was done on a sample of peripheral blood. The TCR was taken from a human donor with active COVID-19. The donor label of this sample is uncertain. As DNA, the CDR3 is TGTGCTAGCAGCGAGCGGGAGGTCACCGGGGAGCTGTTTTTT. This gives the protein CASSEREVTGELFF. Combining the CDR3 with reference TRBV7-7 and TRBJ2-2 gives the whole variable domain GAGVSQSPRYKVTKRGQDVTLRCDPISSHATLYWYQQALGQGPEFLTYFNYEAQPDKSGLPSDRFSAERPEGSISTLTIQRTEQRDSAMYRCASSEREVTGELFFGEGSRLTVL.